This T cell receptor (beta chain) derives from a study of T-cell memory formation after mild COVID-19. Of note for this clonotype: Its antigen is currently unknown.

In TCRdb, the 5' RACE reads were re-called with MiXCR into one record per CDR3 protein. The table shows about 440,000 distinct CDR3 sequences, with around 18% occurring only once. Study-level results: CM and EM subsets held most contracting CD4+ clones; EMRA held CD8+ ones. Cross-reactive memory apparently joined, as some responding clones appeared in pre-infection memory.

The sequence derives from an adult woman who had mild COVID-19 (a few samples of this study predate the infection). Cell type and time point are not known. The sequenced material came from PBMCs or a T cell subset sorted from them (not recorded which).

As DNA, the CDR3 is TGTGCCAGCTCACGCGACTCGGGCGAGCAGTACTTC. It yields the protein CASSRDSGEQYF. The chain employs TRBV18 and TRBJ2-7; no definite D call. Germline V gene sequence: CDR1 KGHSH, CDR2 LQKENI. The CDR3 has 12 residues. Trimming stripped 4 bases from V and 6 bases from J, with 10 bases between.